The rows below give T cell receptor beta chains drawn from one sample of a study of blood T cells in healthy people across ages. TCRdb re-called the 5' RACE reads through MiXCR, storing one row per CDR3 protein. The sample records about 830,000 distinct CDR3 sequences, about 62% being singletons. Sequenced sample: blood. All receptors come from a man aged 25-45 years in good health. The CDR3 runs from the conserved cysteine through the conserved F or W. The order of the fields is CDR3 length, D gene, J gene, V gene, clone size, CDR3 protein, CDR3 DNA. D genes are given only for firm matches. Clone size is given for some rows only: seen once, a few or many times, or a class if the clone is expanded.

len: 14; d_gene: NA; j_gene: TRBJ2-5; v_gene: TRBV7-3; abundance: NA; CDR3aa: CASSLSGLEETQYF; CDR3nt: TGTGCCAGCAGCTTATCCGGGTTAGAAGAGACCCAGTACTTC
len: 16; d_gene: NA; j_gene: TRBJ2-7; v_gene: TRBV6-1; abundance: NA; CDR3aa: CASSVFFGTDSYEQYF; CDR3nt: TGTGCCAGCAGTGTATTTTTCGGGACGGATAGTTACGAGCAGTACTTC
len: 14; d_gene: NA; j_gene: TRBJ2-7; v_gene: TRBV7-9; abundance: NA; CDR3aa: CASRKTRDDYEQYF; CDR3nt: TGTGCCAGCAGGAAAACCCGGGACGACTACGAGCAGTACTTC
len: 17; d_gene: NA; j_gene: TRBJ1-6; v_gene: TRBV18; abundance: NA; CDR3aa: CASSPRSDPGDNSPLHF; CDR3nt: TGTGCCAGCTCACCCCGTAGTGATCCTGGAGATAATTCACCCCTCCACTTT
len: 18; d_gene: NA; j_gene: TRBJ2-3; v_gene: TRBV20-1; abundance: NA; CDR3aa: CSARANLGTGRSTDTQYF; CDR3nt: TGCAGTGCTAGAGCGAATCTGGGGACCGGTCGATCCACAGATACGCAGTATTTT
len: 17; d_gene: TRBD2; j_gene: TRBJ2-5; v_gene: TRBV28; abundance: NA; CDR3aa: CASSSSTSGGVGETQYF; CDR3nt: TGTGCCAGCAGTTCCTCGACTAGCGGGGGAGTTGGGGAGACCCAGTACTTC
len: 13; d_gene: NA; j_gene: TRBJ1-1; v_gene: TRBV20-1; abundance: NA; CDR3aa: CSAKGTENTEAFF; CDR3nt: TGCAGTGCTAAGGGAACGGAGAACACTGAAGCTTTCTTT
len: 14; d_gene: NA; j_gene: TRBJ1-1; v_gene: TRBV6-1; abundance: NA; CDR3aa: CASSAPGRMRMAFF; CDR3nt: TGTGCCAGCAGTGCCCCCGGACGTATGAGGATGGCTTTCTTT
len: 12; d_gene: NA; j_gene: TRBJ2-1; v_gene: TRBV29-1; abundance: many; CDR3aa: CSVEEPRGEQFF; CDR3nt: TGCAGCGTTGAAGAACCTAGGGGAGAGCAGTTCTTC
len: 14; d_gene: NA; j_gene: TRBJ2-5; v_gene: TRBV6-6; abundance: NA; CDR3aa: CASSNPTPVKTQYF; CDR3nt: TGTGCCAGCAGTAACCCAACCCCGGTTAAGACCCAGTACTTC
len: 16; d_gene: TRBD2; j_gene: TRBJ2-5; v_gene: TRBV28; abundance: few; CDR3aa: CASSPTPKAGQETQYF; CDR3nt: TGTGCCAGCAGTCCCACCCCGAAAGCGGGACAAGAGACCCAGTACTTC
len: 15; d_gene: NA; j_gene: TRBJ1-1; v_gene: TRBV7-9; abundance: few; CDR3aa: CASSVGRELATEAFF; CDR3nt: TGTGCCAGCAGCGTCGGTCGGGAGCTGGCCACTGAAGCTTTCTTT
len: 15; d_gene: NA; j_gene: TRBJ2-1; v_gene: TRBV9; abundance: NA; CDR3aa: CASSFEGGSCNEQFF; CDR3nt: TGTGCCAGCAGCTTTGAGGGCGGCTCCTGCAATGAGCAGTTCTTC
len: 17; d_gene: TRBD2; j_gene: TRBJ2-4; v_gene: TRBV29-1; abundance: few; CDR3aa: CSVEASGGTLAKNIQYF; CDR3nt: TGCAGCGTGGAAGCTAGCGGGGGGACTCTAGCCAAAAACATTCAGTACTTC
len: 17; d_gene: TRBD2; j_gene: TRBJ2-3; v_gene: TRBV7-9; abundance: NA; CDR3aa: CASSSHGGAEGTDTQYF; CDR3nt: TGTGCCAGCAGCTCGCACGGGGGGGCCGAAGGCACAGATACGCAGTATTTT
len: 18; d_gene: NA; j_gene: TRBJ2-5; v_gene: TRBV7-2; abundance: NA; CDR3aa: CASSLAMSAIGKNGTQYF; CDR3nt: TGTGCCAGCAGCTTAGCTATGTCGGCTATCGGGAAAAATGGGACCCAGTACTTC
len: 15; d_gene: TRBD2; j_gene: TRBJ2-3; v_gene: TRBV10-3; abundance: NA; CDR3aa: CAISGLAGVADTQYF; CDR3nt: TGTGCCATCAGCGGACTAGCGGGAGTTGCAGATACGCAGTATTTT
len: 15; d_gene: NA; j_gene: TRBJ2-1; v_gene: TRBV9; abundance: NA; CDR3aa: CASSVDQGQGNEQFF; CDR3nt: TGTGCCAGCAGCGTAGATCAGGGCCAGGGGAATGAGCAGTTCTTC
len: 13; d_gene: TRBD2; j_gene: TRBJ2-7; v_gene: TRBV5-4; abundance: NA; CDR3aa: CASSRGTNYEQYF; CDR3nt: TGTGCCAGCAGCCGCGGGACTAACTACGAGCAGTACTTC
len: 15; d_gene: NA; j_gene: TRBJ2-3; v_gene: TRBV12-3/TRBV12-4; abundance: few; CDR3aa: CASSIQGFSTDTQYF; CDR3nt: TGTGCCAGCAGTATACAGGGATTTAGCACAGATACGCAGTATTTT
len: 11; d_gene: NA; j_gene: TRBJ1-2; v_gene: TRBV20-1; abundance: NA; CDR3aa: CSARRNYGYTF; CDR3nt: TGCAGTGCGCGGAGGAACTATGGCTACACCTTC
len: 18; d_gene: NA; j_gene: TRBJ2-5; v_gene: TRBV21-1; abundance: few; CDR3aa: CASSSGQGAQPYQETQYF; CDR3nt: TGTGCCAGCAGCTCGGGACAGGGGGCGCAACCGTACCAAGAGACCCAGTACTTC
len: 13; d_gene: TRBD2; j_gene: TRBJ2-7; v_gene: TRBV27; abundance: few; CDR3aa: CASSFGEGGEQYF; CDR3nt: TGTGCCAGCAGTTTTGGGGAGGGAGGCGAGCAGTACTTC
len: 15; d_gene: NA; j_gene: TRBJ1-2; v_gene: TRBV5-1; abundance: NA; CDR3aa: CASNIGGELNYGYTF; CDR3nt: TGCGCCAGCAACATAGGCGGCGAACTTAACTATGGCTACACCTTC
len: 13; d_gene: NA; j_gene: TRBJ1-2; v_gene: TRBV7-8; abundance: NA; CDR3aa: CASSFYSNYGYTF; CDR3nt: TGTGCCAGCAGCTTTTATTCTAACTATGGCTACACCTTC
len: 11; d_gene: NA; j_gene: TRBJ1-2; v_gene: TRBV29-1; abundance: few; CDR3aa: CSVVMGDGYTF; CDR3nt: TGCAGCGTTGTTATGGGGGATGGCTACACCTTC
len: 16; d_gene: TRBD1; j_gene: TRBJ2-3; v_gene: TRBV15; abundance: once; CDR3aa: CATSRGSGGLADTQYF; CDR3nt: TGTGCCACCAGCAGAGGCTCAGGGGGTTTGGCAGATACGCAGTATTTT
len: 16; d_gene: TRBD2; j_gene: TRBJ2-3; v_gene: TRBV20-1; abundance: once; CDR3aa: CSARDPRTRSTDTQYF; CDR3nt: TGCAGTGCTAGAGATCCGAGGACTAGGAGCACAGATACGCAGTATTTT
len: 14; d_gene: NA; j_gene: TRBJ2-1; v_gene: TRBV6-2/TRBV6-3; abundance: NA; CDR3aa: CASSSQGLYNEQFF; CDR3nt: TGTGCCAGCAGTAGCCAGGGGCTTTACAATGAGCAGTTCTTC
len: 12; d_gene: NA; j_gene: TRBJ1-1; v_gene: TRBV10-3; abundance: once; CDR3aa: CAISGGRTGAFF; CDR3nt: TGTGCCATCAGTGGAGGAAGAACTGGAGCTTTCTTT